This T cell receptor (beta chain) emerged from a study of OX40 agonist ivuxolimab in advanced cancers. For the wider study: Ivuxolimab was a fully human IgG2 agonistic monoclonal antibody targeting the costimulatory receptor OX40 (CD134). Partial responses were achieved by three dose-escalation patients, of whom one had hepatocellular carcinoma and two had cutaneous melanoma. The monotherapy dose-escalation portion (N of about 57 patients) of the phase I ivuxolimab trial is reported in the paper. Of the roughly 52 patients in dose escalation, 19 had hepatocellular carcinoma, about 15 had melanoma, 9 had renal cell carcinoma and 9 had head and neck cancer. Intravenous ivuxolimab was administered to patients every 2 weeks at six dose levels: 0.01, 0.1, 0.3, 1.5, 3 and 10 mg/kg. The purpose of peripheral TCRbeta sequencing was to test whether ivuxolimab changed TCR sequence diversity and led to clonal T-cell expansion. Prior anti-PD-1, anti-PD-L1 or anti-CTLA-4 therapy was permitted, and approximately 40% of dose-escalation patients had received checkpoint inhibitors. The dose-escalation cohort was roughly 80% male with a mean age of about 58 years, ranging from roughly 23 to 90. What the research found in general, with its limitations: The antigen specificity of the peripheral T cells that underwent clonal expansion was not determined. After ivuxolimab, more expanded clones were found on average in CD8+ T cells than in CD4+ T cells. Low levels of normalized T-cell clonal expansion were also seen in some nonresponding patients. In the 0.1-3.0 mg/kg groups, partial responders were among the patients with the lowest normalized peripheral clonal expansion, particularly in CD8+ T cells. At doses of 0.1 to 3.0 mg/kg, clonal expansion of both CD4+ and CD8+ T cells in blood was seen between baseline and week 6.

V and J are truncated by 4 bases and 2 bases respectively, leaving an intervening sequence of 22 bases. The germline V gene encodes CDR1 SGHDT and CDR2 YYEEEE. Counted from cysteine to phenylalanine, this CDR3 has 18 amino acids. Kept here is only the CDR3 DNA, which spans 54 bases and is read in frame from base 1. The trial excluded patients who had a history of autoimmune disease or who were on systemic immunosuppression. Peripheral blood for TCR sequencing was collected from all dose cohorts at baseline, on cycle 4 day 1, and on cycle 7 day 1. Samples were obtained from an open-label, multicenter, first-in-human phase I dose-escalation trial of ivuxolimab. Adults with locally advanced or metastatic melanoma, renal cell carcinoma, hepatocellular carcinoma or head and neck squamous cell carcinoma were enrolled in the trial. CD4+ and CD8+ T cells were sorted separately from peripheral blood before TCR sequencing.

For sequencing of the TCRbeta CDR3 region, genomic DNA was extracted from the sorted cells. TCRbeta CDR3 regions were sequenced using the immunoSEQ Assay. TCRdb re-hosts the immuneACCESS table, in-frame sequences only. Its copies lack some clones; in the studies checked, an unresolved V gene accounts for under half of them, and the cause for the rest is not known. The sample table lists some 39,000 clones, about 88% of them with a count of one. Of the sample, approximately 15% is held by the ten largest clones. This clone was counted a single time. The antigen this receptor binds is unknown. Base qualities are missing; no much larger clone stands one base away.

The V and J segments used are TRBV5-6 and TRBJ2-4; the D segment could be TRBD1, given 6 matching bases. This specimen consisted of CD4+ or CD8+ T cells sorted from blood, obtained in a trial of the OX40 agonist ivuxolimab. The TCR comes from an adult with an advanced solid tumor such as melanoma, head and neck, liver or kidney cancer. The nucleotides read TGTGCCAGCAGCCACGGGTTGGGAGCCAGGGGTTCCAAAAACATTCAGTACTTC. It is translated as CASSHGLGARGSKNIQYF. Reference TRBV5-6 and TRBJ2-4 proteins supply the regions before and after the CDR3; the full variable domain is: DAGVTQSPTHLIKTRGQQVTLRCSPKSGHDTVSWYQQALGQGPQFIFQYYEEEERQRGNFPDRFSGHQFPNYSSELNVNALLLGDSALYLCASSHGLGARGSKNIQYFGAGTRLSVL.